This TCR beta chain was sequenced in a study of T-cell reconstitution after alpha-beta-depleted transplantation in children. Findings and limits, study-wide: Newly made T cells mostly supplied T-cell counts and diversity one year after transplant. Recipient T cells and thymic progenitors that survived gave rise to the high TCRbeta diversity observed at day 60 in some patients. It was reported that alpha-beta T cells came from several hundred expanded graft clones (about two months after transplant).

The library targeted TCRbeta and was prepared with unique molecular identifiers. TCRdb used MiXCR to reprocess the PCR reads, holding one entry per CDR3 protein. Seen here are under 60,000 distinct CDR3 sequences, under 6% observed once, and the top ten hold about 33%. The CDR3 runs 14 residues. V shed 1 base, J shed 8 bases, and the junction held 5 bases outside the gene matches. In germline, CDR1 is LGHNA, CDR2 YNFKEQ. In the case of this clonotype: Its cognate antigen is unknown.

The source of this sequence is a female patient aged 2 to 10 who had a stem cell transplant for aplastic anemia, so the T cells may come from the graft donor. The V call is TRBV4-2, the J call TRBJ1-2, with TRBD1 identical over 9 bases. The sample was PBMCs, mostly from graft donor cells, taken 60 days after TCRalphabeta/CD19-depleted stem cell transplant. This CDR3 reads CASSQGDRVAGYTF. In DNA, the CDR3 is TGTGCCAGCAGCCAAGGGGACAGGGTGGCGGGCTACACCTTC.